The clone carrying this TCR beta chain was detected only a few times. Its cognate antigen is unknown. Assay: immunoSEQ multiplex PCR; the TCRdb copy retains only in-frame clones and omits some. The data contain roughly 3,200 clones, nearly 70% of them singletons. The data stem from a study of STAT3 mutations in large granular lymphocyte leukemia. Study-wide context: Over half of T-LGLL patients had one or more immunosuppressive regimens. Whole-study findings and limits: In T-cell large granular lymphocyte leukemia, about half of patients showed multiple immunodominant subclonotypes. TCR clonotype switching after therapy occurred in about 30% of the 18 patients. Samples missed the first appearance of the clone.

This CDR3 has 13 amino acids. Germline assignment: CDR1 GTSNPN and CDR2 SVGIG (reference sequence). The ends lost 1 base at V and 3 bases at J; junction bases unmatched: 2. This chain uses TRBV30 with TRBJ2-7; the match to TRBD1 covers 8 bases. This receptor was taken from a woman in her forties with T-cell large granular lymphocyte leukemia. Some clones in this sample may be carry-over from other donors' samples. Sequenced input: peripheral blood mononuclear cells. The CDR3 loop is CAWSAGTGYEQYF. The CDR3 DNA is TGTGCCTGGAGTGCCGGGACAGGCTACGAGCAGTACTTC.